This TCR beta chain stems from a study of lymphopenia after photon versus proton radiotherapy. Study-level findings and limits: Better survival with proton therapy was suggested as possible, not demonstrated.

Germline V lookup: CDR1 MNHNY, CDR2 SVGAGI (reference sequence). The CDR3 covers 11 residues. Trimming removed 2 bases at V and 11 bases at J, with 9 bases between. Some clones are missing from TCRdb's copy, which holds only in-frame ones; the method was immunoSEQ multiplex PCR. The sample includes over 10,000 clones, 88% seen only once; the top ten take roughly 4%. This clone has just a few counts. The antigen remains unidentified. The sequencing here drew on peripheral blood, taken from a patient treated with photon-based radiotherapy. The receptor was derived from a man in his sixties with pancreatic cancer. This chain joins TRBV6-6 and TRBJ1-1; D gene ambiguous. CDR3 loop: CASSYLGRAFF. Written as DNA, the CDR3 is TGTGCCAGCAGTTACCTGGGTAGGGCTTTCTTT.